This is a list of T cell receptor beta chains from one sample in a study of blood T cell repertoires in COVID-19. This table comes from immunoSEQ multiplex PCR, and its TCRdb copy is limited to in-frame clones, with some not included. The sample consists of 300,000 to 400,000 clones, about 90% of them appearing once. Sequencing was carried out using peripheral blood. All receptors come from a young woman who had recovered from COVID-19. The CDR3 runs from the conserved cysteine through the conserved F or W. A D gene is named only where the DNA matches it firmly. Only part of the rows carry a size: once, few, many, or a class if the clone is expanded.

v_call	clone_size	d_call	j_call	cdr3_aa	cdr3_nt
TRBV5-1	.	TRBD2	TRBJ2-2	CASSFGSGTDGELFF	TGCGCCAGCTCCTTCGGTAGCGGGACGGACGGGGAGCTGTTTTTT
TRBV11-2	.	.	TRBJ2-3	CASSTRGGRQADTQYF	TGTGCCAGCAGTACACGGGGCGGAAGACAGGCAGATACGCAGTATTTT
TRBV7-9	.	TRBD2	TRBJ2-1	CAIIGEGNEQFF	TGTGCCATCATTGGGGAGGGCAATGAGCAGTTCTTC
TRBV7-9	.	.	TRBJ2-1	CALRGGEASYNEQFF	TGTGCCCTAAGAGGCGGGGAGGCCTCCTACAATGAGCAGTTCTTC
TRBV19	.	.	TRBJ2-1	CASSRAGLDNEQFF	TGTGCCAGTAGTAGGGCGGGATTGGACAATGAGCAGTTCTTC
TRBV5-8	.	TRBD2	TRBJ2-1	CASSLAGGRVNEQFF	TGTGCCAGCAGTTTGGCGGGAGGGAGGGTCAATGAGCAGTTCTTC
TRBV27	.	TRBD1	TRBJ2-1	CASTHRPGTGGNEQFF	TGTGCCAGCACTCATCGTCCCGGGACAGGGGGAAATGAGCAGTTCTTC
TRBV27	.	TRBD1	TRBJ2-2	CASSTGTGFTGELFF	TGTGCCAGCAGCACCGGGACAGGGTTCACCGGGGAGCTGTTTTTT
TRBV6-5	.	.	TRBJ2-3	CASSYSGAGITDTQYF	TGTGCCAGCAGTTACTCGGGGGCAGGGATCACAGATACGCAGTATTTT
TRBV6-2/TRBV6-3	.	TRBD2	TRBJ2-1	CASSYSHPGGVNNEQFF	TGTGCCAGCAGTTACTCGCACCCCGGGGGGGTGAACAATGAGCAGTTCTTC
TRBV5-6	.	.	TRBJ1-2	CASSPDRLGYTF	TGTGCCAGCAGCCCCGACAGGCTGGGCTACACCTTC
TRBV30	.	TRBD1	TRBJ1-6	CAWSQGQENSPLHF	TGTGCCTGGAGCCAGGGACAGGAAAATTCACCCCTCCACTTT
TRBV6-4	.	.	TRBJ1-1	CASSDTRMGTEAFF	TGTGCCAGCAGTGACACGCGGATGGGCACTGAAGCTTTCTTT
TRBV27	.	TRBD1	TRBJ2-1	CASSLDRENEQFF	TGTGCCAGCAGTTTAGACAGGGAGAATGAGCAGTTCTTC
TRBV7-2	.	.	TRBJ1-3	CASTRDSGNTIYF	TGTGCCAGCACCCGGGACTCTGGAAACACCATATATTTT
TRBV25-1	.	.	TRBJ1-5	CASSATGYSNQPQHF	TGTGCCAGCAGTGCCACAGGGTATAGCAATCAGCCCCAGCATTTT
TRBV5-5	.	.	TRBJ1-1	CASSLRGGTEAFF	TGTGCCAGCAGCTTGAGAGGGGGCACTGAAGCTTTCTTT
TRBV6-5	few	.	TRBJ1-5	CASGPGGGQPQHF	TGTGCCAGCGGTCCCGGGGGGGGACAGCCCCAGCATTTT
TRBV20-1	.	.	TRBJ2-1	CSARAKNEQFF	TGCAGTGCTAGAGCAAAAAATGAGCAGTTCTTC
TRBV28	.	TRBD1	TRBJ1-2	CASSFSDRAKANYGYTF	TGTGCCAGCAGTTTCTCTGACAGGGCCAAAGCTAACTATGGCTACACCTTC
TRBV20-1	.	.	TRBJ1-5	CSASRGDQPQHF	TGCAGTGCTAGTCGGGGGGATCAGCCCCAGCATTTT
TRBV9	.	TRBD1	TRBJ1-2	CASSEGQGAGIYGYTF	TGTGCCAGCAGCGAGGGACAGGGGGCTGGTATCTATGGCTACACCTTC
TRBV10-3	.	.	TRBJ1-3	CAISEQAVTGNTIYF	TGTGCCATCAGTGAACAGGCGGTAACAGGAAACACCATATATTTT
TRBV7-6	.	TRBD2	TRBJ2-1	CASSLATGGEGEQFF	TGTGCCAGCAGCTTAGCCACGGGCGGGGAGGGAGAGCAGTTCTTC
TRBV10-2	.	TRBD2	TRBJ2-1	CASSEGILAGPYNEQFF	TGCGCCAGCAGTGAGGGAATACTAGCGGGACCGTACAATGAGCAGTTCTTC
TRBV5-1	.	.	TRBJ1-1	CASSFDGGNTEAFF	TGCGCCAGCAGCTTTGACGGGGGGAACACTGAAGCTTTCTTT
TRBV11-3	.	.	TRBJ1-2	CASSFRWGGALTNYGYTF	TGTGCCAGCAGCTTTCGGTGGGGGGGAGCCCTTACTAACTATGGCTACACCTTC
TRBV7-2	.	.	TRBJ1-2	CASSFYLWVEVSTF	TGTGCCAGCAGCTTTTACCTGTGGGTGGAGGTCTCGACCTTC
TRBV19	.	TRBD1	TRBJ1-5	CASSILYTTGVSNQPQHF	TGTGCCAGTAGTATCCTATATACGACAGGGGTTAGCAATCAGCCCCAGCATTTT
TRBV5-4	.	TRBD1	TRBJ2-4	CASSTSGTVRDIQYF	TGTGCCAGCAGCACCTCCGGGACAGTGAGGGACATTCAGTACTTC
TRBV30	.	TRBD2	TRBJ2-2	CAWSVRWGGGPFHGELFF	TGTGCCTGGAGTGTACGATGGGGGGGAGGGCCTTTTCATGGGGAGCTGTTTTTT
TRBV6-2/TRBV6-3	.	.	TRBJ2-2	CASSSRNTGELFF	TGTGCCAGCAGTTCCCGGAACACCGGGGAGCTGTTTTTT
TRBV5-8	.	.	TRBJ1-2	CASSLRRQNYGYTF	TGTGCCAGCAGCTTACGGAGACAGAACTATGGCTACACCTTC
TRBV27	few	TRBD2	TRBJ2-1	CASRLPSGYNEQFF	TGTGCCAGCAGGTTGCCTAGCGGTTACAATGAGCAGTTCTTC
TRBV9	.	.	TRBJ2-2	CASSPRPNTGELFF	TGTGCCAGCAGCCCCCGTCCGAACACCGGGGAGCTGTTTTTT
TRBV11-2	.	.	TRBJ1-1	CASSLGPPGQVNTEAFF	TGTGCCAGCAGCTTAGGACCTCCAGGGCAGGTCAACACTGAAGCTTTCTTT
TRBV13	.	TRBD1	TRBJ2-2	CASSLTGTANTGELFF	TGTGCCAGCAGCTTGACAGGGACCGCGAACACCGGGGAGCTGTTTTTT
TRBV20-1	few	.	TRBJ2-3	CSASGTDTQYF	TGCAGTGCTAGCGGGACAGATACGCAGTATTTT
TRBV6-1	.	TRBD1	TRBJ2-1	CASSEDRGLFSVGQFF	TGTGCCAGCAGTGAAGACAGGGGCCTTTTCTCGGTCGGGCAGTTCTTC
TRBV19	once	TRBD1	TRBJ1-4	CASSIDHGQGTPTNEKLFF	TGTGCCAGTAGTATAGATCACGGACAGGGGACACCAACTAATGAAAAACTGTTTTTT
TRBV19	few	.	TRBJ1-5	CASSIGEGDNQPQHF	TGTGCCAGTAGTATAGGGGAGGGTGACAATCAGCCCCAGCATTTT
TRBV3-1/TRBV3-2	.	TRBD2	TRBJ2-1	CASSQGRGGYNEQFF	TGTGCCAGCAGCCAAGGCCGGGGGGGATACAATGAGCAGTTCTTC
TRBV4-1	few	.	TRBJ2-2	CASSQDGWAPGELFF	TGCGCCAGCAGCCAAGATGGATGGGCCCCCGGGGAGCTGTTTTTT
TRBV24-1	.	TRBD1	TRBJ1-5	CATSATTGFNQPQHF	TGTGCCACCAGCGCAACGACAGGGTTCAATCAGCCCCAGCATTTT
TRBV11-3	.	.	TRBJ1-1	CASSLNFGRAIGAFF	TGTGCCAGCAGCTTAAATTTCGGCAGGGCGATTGGAGCTTTCTTT
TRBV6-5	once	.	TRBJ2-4	CASSYSRGNIQYF	TGTGCCAGCAGTTACTCCAGGGGAAACATTCAGTACTTC
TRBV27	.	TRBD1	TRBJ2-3	CASSPYRGQGGGITQYF	TGTGCCAGCAGTCCCTACCGTGGACAGGGTGGGGGAATCACGCAGTATTTT
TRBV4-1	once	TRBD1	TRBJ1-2	CASSQVTGQAGGGYTF	TGCGCCAGCAGCCAAGTTACCGGACAGGCGGGTGGTGGCTACACCTTC
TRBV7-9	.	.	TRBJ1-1	CASRDTGNTEAFF	TGTGCCAGCAGAGACACAGGGAACACTGAAGCTTTCTTT